Presented here are 30 T cell receptor beta chains from one specimen sequenced in a study of spatial heterogeneity in lung cancer. Their target antigens are unknown. Time point specified: sample taken at primary tumor resection. Study-level findings and limits: Tumors with more nonsynonymous mutations had more expanded intratumoral alpha and beta TCRs.

TCRdb reprocessed the 5' RACE reads via MiXCR and lists one record per CDR3 protein. The sample yields about 100,000 distinct CDR3 sequences, 3.5% to 5% seen once. This specimen was lung tumor tissue, taken at surgery. These receptors all stem from a male donor with early-stage non-small cell lung cancer.

This clonotype came up many times. V gene TRBV20-1 combines with J gene TRBJ1-5, with D tentatively TRBD1 (5 bases). The CDR3 extends over 16 amino acids. V lost 0 bases and J lost 1, with 13 bases in between. Germline V gene lookup returns CDR1 DFQATT and CDR2 SNEGSKA (reference sequence). The chain's CDR3 is CSARDAGVMSNQPQHF. The CDR3 DNA is TGCAGTGCTAGAGACGCGGGGGTTATGAGCAATCAGCCCCAGCATTTT.

This clonotype has a handful of counts. The rearrangement uses TRBV7-9 and TRBJ2-1, with D maybe TRBD2 (5 bases). Germline loops: CDR1 SEHNR, CDR2 FQNEAQ (reference sequence). The CDR3 covers 12 residues. Trimming stripped 5 bases from V and 5 bases from J, with 7 bases between. The CDR3 coding sequence is TGTGCCAGCAGCCGGACTGACAATGAGCAGTTCTTC. This translates into CASSRTDNEQFF.

This clonotype was counted at least ten times. This chain connects TRBV6-6 to TRBJ2-5, with TRBD1 identical over 7 bases. Germline CDR1 reads MNHNY; CDR2 reads SVGAGI (reference sequence). The CDR3 is 15 residues long. With 6 bases clipped from V and 2 bases from J, the junction kept 9 bases outside the gene matches. The CDR3 protein is CASRLPLGQQETQYF. In DNA form, the CDR3 reads TGTGCCAGCAGACTCCCTTTGGGACAGCAAGAGACCCAGTACTTC.

This clonotype was seen at least ten times. V and J are TRBV28 and TRBJ1-1; the D is unclear. Germline-derived CDR1 and CDR2 are MDHEN and SYDVKM. Trimming took off 5 bases at V and 9 bases at J, with 10 bases between the two ends. The CDR3 has 11 amino acids. CDR3 residues: CASSLTNKAFF. CDR3 DNA: TGTGCCAGCAGTCTAACCAACAAAGCTTTCTTT.

CDR3 sequence: CASSLAAGGPSGAFF. In DNA form, the CDR3 reads TGTGCCAGCAGTTTAGCGGCAGGAGGCCCTTCGGGAGCTTTCTTT. The rearrangement links TRBV12-3 or TRBV12-4 to TRBJ1-1; D call uncertain. Trimming took off 0 bases at V and 10 bases at J, with 18 bases between the two ends. The CDR3 sequence is 15 residues long.

There are many counts of this clonotype. V gene TRBV4-2 combines with J gene TRBJ2-5, with D perhaps matching TRBD2 (5 bases). This CDR3 contains 13 residues. CDR1 and CDR2 from the germline V gene are LGHNA and YNFKEQ. Trimming left V 0 bases short and J 9 bases short, with 11 bases between. This CDR3 reads CASSQERVEAQYF. The CDR3 DNA sequence: TGTGCCAGCAGCCAAGAGAGGGTGGAGGCCCAGTACTTC.

This clonotype was recorded many times. The chain employs TRBV5-1 and TRBJ2-3; 11 positions match TRBD2. The CDR3 spans 19 residues. The V segment lost 5 bases and the J segment 0 bases; nucleotides outside the gene matches: 14. Germline CDR1 SGHRS, CDR2 YFSETQ. In DNA form, the CDR3 reads TGCGCCAGCAGTCCCGTGCTAGCGGGAGGACCAACTAGCACAGATACGCAGTATTTT. It specifies CASSPVLAGGPTSTDTQYF.

This clonotype appeared a few times. This chain's CDR3 is CASSLGHNEQYF. Written as DNA, the CDR3 is TGTGCCAGCAGCCTGGGACACAACGAGCAGTACTTC. The chain is built from TRBV11-2 and TRBJ2-7; maybe TRBD1 (6 bases). The V gene's germline CDR1 is SGHAT and CDR2 FQNNGV. V shed 5 bases and J shed 5 bases, with 10 bases lying between them. The CDR3 has 12 residues.

This clonotype was seen a few times. The V and J genes are TRBV15 and TRBJ2-4; D might be TRBD2 (6 bases). Germline loops: CDR1 LNHNV, CDR2 YYDKDF (reference sequence). The V and J ends lost 1 base and 0 bases respectively, with 10 bases between them. The CDR3 loop spans 16 amino acids. CDR3: CATSRGGGIAKNIQYF. CDR3 nucleotides: TGTGCCACCAGCAGAGGAGGCGGGATAGCCAAAAACATTCAGTACTTC.

This clonotype was detected a few times. V gene TRBV5-1 combines with J gene TRBJ2-3, with 9 positions matching TRBD2. Germline loops: CDR1 SGHRS, CDR2 YFSETQ. The V gene end was trimmed by 5 bases and the J gene end by 0 bases; junction bases not matched to a gene: 28. CDR3 length: 23 amino acids. The CDR3 bases are TGCGCCAGCAGAAGTCCCGATGGCCGGACAGACTACCTGACTAGCGGCAGCACAGATACGCAGTATTTT. Protein: CASRSPDGRTDYLTSGSTDTQYF.

The chain employs TRBV4-1 and TRBJ2-1; 9 bases are shared with TRBD2. V was clipped by 3 bases and J by 0 bases; unmatched bases: 9. The CDR3 loop spans 18 amino acids. CDR1 is MGHRA and CDR2 is YSYEKL in the germline V gene. The chain's CDR3 is CASSQEGVSGSSYNEQFF. The CDR3 nucleotides read TGCGCCAGCAGCCAGGAGGGGGTTAGCGGGAGCTCCTACAATGAGCAGTTCTTC.

This clonotype was counted at least ten times. The chain employs TRBV5-1 and TRBJ2-1, with 7 bases identical to TRBD1. The germline V gene has CDR1 SGHRS and CDR2 YFSETQ. The CDR3 contains 14 residues. With 4 bases clipped from V and 5 bases from J, the junction kept 6 bases outside the gene matches. CDR3 sequence: CASSIPGQNNEQFF. CDR3 sequence (DNA): TGCGCCAGCAGCATTCCGGGACAGAACAATGAGCAGTTCTTC.

This clonotype has ten or more counts. The rearrangement joins TRBV10-3 to TRBJ1-5, with TRBD1 matching over 12 bases. The CDR3 loop spans 16 amino acids. V was pared by 6 bases and J by 8 bases, with 11 bases of the junction left unmatched. The V gene's germline CDR1 is ENHRY and CDR2 SYGVKD. CDR3 residues: CAIRSGTGGQREPQHF. The CDR3 nucleotides read TGTGCCATCAGATCCGGGACAGGGGGCCAAAGAGAGCCCCAGCATTTT.

This clonotype has ten or more counts. V usage is TRBV6-5 and J usage is TRBJ2-3; D is unresolved. V shed 3 bases and J shed 6 bases, with 10 bases lying between them. Germline CDR1 is MNHEY and CDR2 is SVGAGI. The CDR3 contains 13 residues. The CDR3 spells CASSYGQTDTQYF. In DNA form, the CDR3 reads TGTGCCAGCAGTTATGGCCAAACTGATACGCAGTATTTT.

This clonotype showed up many times. The chain recombines TRBV20-1 with TRBJ1-1; D not resolved. Germline values: CDR1 DFQATT, CDR2 SNEGSKA (reference sequence). Deletions cut 6 bases from V and 8 bases from J, with 13 bases between. The CDR3 has 11 residues. CDR3 sequence reads: CSAPRRWEAFF. CDR3 coding DNA: TGCAGTGCCCCCCGTAGGTGGGAAGCTTTCTTT.

This clonotype was recorded many times. The chain uses TRBV7-2 and TRBJ1-1; no firm D call. With 0 bases removed from V and 5 bases from J, the gap between germline ends came to 13 bases. This CDR3 comprises 15 residues. Germline V gene data show CDR1 as SGHTA and CDR2 as FQGNSA. The CDR3 nucleotides are TGTGCCAGCAGCTTAGCGTGGGAGGGCACGACTGAAGCTTTCTTT. This codes for CASSLAWEGTTEAFF.

There are a few counts of this clonotype. This rearrangement joins TRBV30 to TRBJ2-1; 9 bases align to TRBD1. V lost 0 bases and J lost 9; bases outside the gene matches: 9. In germline, CDR1 is GTSNPN, CDR2 SVGIG (reference sequence). CDR3 length: 15 amino acids. The CDR3 DNA reads as TGTGCCTGGAGTGTACGGGACAGGGATAGCGGTGAGCAGTTCTTC. Its translation: CAWSVRDRDSGEQFF.

This clonotype was counted many times. This sequence joins TRBV5-1 and TRBJ2-5; D not certain. The CDR3 sequence is 15 residues long. Germline values: CDR1 SGHRS, CDR2 YFSETQ. V lost 1 base and J lost 4, with 14 bases in between. As DNA, the CDR3 is TGCGCCAGCAGCTTGACCTCTGCGGCAGGAGAGACCCAGTACTTC. Protein: CASSLTSAAGETQYF.

In its sample, this clonotype was seen many times. The chain uses TRBV28 and TRBJ2-5; D is uncertain. V lost 2 bases and J lost 0, with 22 bases in between. This CDR3 contains 19 residues. Germline CDR1 is MDHEN and CDR2 is SYDVKM. The CDR3 nucleotides read TGTGCCAGCAGTTTAGGTTTGGGGTTGGAGCCCTGGGACCAAGAGACCCAGTACTTC. Amino acids: CASSLGLGLEPWDQETQYF.

This clonotype was seen ten or more times. This chain joins TRBV14 and TRBJ2-3; D not resolved. CDR1 and CDR2 from the germline V gene are SGHDN and FVKESK. V was cut by 0 bases and J by 5 bases, with 12 bases left in between. The CDR3 runs to 15 residues. CDR3 in amino acids: CASSQDPGDGDTQYF. The CDR3 region has the DNA TGTGCCAGCAGCCAAGACCCCGGAGATGGAGATACGCAGTATTTT.

This clonotype has just a few counts. The gene calls are TRBV6-2 or TRBV6-3 and TRBJ1-4; 7 nucleotides line up with TRBD1. V was pared by 8 bases and J by 8 bases, with 11 bases of the junction left unmatched. CDR3 length: 14 amino acids. Germline V gene data show CDR1 as MNHEY and CDR2 as SVGEGT. CDR3: CASRPGQLSEKLFF. For the CDR3, the DNA is TGTGCCAGCCGCCCGGGACAGCTCTCCGAAAAACTGTTTTTT.

This clonotype was recorded many times. The gene calls are TRBV24-1 and TRBJ2-3; TRBD2 matches at 12 bases. V shed 1 base, J shed 3 bases, and the junction held 16 bases outside the gene matches. The CDR3 contains 21 residues. Per the germline V gene, CDR1 is KGHDR and CDR2 is SFDVKD. CDR3 sequence (DNA): TGTGCCACCAGTGATTTCCGGACTAGGACTAGCGGGACGGGGGGTACAGATACGCAGTATTTT. This encodes CATSDFRTRTSGTGGTDTQYF.

The chain joins TRBV7-9 to TRBJ1-5; the D gene is possibly TRBD1 (6 bases). The ends were cut back, 5 bases at V and 6 bases at J, with 14 bases in the middle. The germline V gene encodes CDR1 SEHNR and CDR2 FQNEAQ (reference sequence). This CDR3 has 14 residues. CDR3 nucleotides: TGTGCCAGCAGCCTACAGGGAGAGGGTCAGCCCCAGCATTTT. It specifies CASSLQGEGQPQHF. The variable domain in full, completed from reference TRBV7-9 and TRBJ1-5, reads DTGVSQNPRHKITKRGQNVTFRCDPISEHNRLYWYRQTLGQGPEFLTYFQNEAQLEKSRLLSDRFSAERPKGSFSTLEIQRTEQGDSAMYLCASSLQGEGQPQHFGDGTRLSIL.

This clonotype was seen a handful of times. The chain couples TRBV29-1 to TRBJ2-7; TRBD1 matches at 7 bases. Germline CDR1 SQVTM, CDR2 ANQGSEA. V lost 6 bases to trimming and J lost 6 bases; unmatched junction nucleotides: 2. CDR3 length: 10 amino acids. The CDR3: CSVGQTEQYF. CDR3 DNA sequence: TGCAGCGTGGGACAGACCGAGCAGTACTTC.

This chain links TRBV11-2 with TRBJ1-6; the D gene is possibly TRBD1 (5 bases). The V gene's germline CDR1 is SGHAT and CDR2 FQNNGV. The CDR3 runs to 13 residues. V was pared by 4 bases and J by 10 bases, with 11 bases between. Written as DNA, the CDR3 is TGTGCCAGCAGCTCGGGACCAGGGTCACCCCTCCACTTT. Protein product: CASSSGPGSPLHF.

This clonotype was recorded many times. The V and J genes are TRBV4-1 and TRBJ1-6; 9 positions match TRBD1. The CDR3 contains 14 residues. V lost 4 bases and J lost 9; bases outside the gene matches: 4. Germline V gives CDR1 MGHRA, CDR2 YSYEKL. Here the CDR3 reads CASSPGQGGSPLHF. CDR3 DNA sequence: TGCGCCAGCAGCCCGGGACAGGGAGGTTCACCCCTCCACTTT.

This clonotype was counted at least ten times. This sequence joins TRBV6-5 and TRBJ2-3, with D perhaps matching TRBD1 (6 bases). From germline, CDR1 is MNHEY and CDR2 SVGAGI. This CDR3 has 17 amino acids. The V end lost 6 bases, the J end lost 2 bases, and 21 bases lay between the germline ends. CDR3 coding DNA: TGTGCCAGCAGGTTCCGGGACACCGATGCTACCACAGATACGCAGTATTTT. As protein: CASRFRDTDATTDTQYF.

This clonotype was seen a few times. The rearrangement uses TRBV9 and TRBJ2-7; D ambiguous. Per the germline V gene, CDR1 is SGDLS and CDR2 is YYNGEE. Between the trimmed V and J ends, which lost 0 bases and 6 bases, there was a span of 7 bases. This CDR3 has 12 residues. CDR3 sequence: CASSVALGEQYF. CDR3 nucleotides: TGTGCCAGCAGCGTAGCATTAGGCGAGCAGTACTTC.

This clonotype was counted at least ten times. This chain uses TRBV2 with TRBJ1-4; D call uncertain. CDR1 and CDR2 (germline): SNHLY, FYNNEI. The CDR3 is made up of 13 amino acids. V was pared by 7 bases and J by 4 bases, with 10 bases between. The CDR3 sequence is CASKWESNEKLFF. In nucleotides, the CDR3 is TGTGCCAGCAAGTGGGAAAGTAATGAAAAACTGTTTTTT.

The V and J genes are TRBV20-1 and TRBJ2-7, with TRBD2 as a possible D gene (5 bases). V lost 1 base to trimming and J lost 6 bases, with 19 bases between them. In germline, CDR1 is DFQATT, CDR2 SNEGSKA (reference sequence). The CDR3 has 15 amino acids. The CDR3 DNA sequence: TGCAGTGCTAGAGCGAAAGGGCAGGCCCGGGGCGAGCAGTACTTC. Its protein is CSARAKGQARGEQYF.